The sequence of this T cell receptor beta chain was determined in a study of blood T cells in healthy people across ages. V shed 5 bases and J shed 10 bases, with 21 bases lying between them. The CDR3 totals 14 residues. Looked up from germline, CDR1 is MNHEY and CDR2 is SVGAGI. No fewer than 6 million PBMCs went into each sample. Samples each had at least 5.5 micrograms of total RNA extracted. For the second PCR, which ran for roughly 6 to 11 cycles, a sample-barcoded 5' primer and a J-beta primer mix were used. Any given sample supplied a minimum of 3 million CDR3-containing paired-end reads. TCRdb recomputed calls from the 5' RACE reads with MiXCR, one row per CDR3 protein. The data contain about 1.4 million distinct CDR3 sequences, almost 60% of them seen just once; the ten biggest clones take up over 5.5%. This clonotype was seen more than once but under ten times.

The receptor was derived from a man younger than 35 in good health. The sample consisted of blood. The chain combines TRBV6-5 with TRBJ2-7, with D perhaps being TRBD1 or TRBD2 (5 bases each). The CDR3 sequence: CASSPPGTTRTQYF. CDR3 coding DNA: TGTGCCAGCAGTCCCCCAGGGACCACCAGAACCCAGTACTTC.